This T cell receptor beta chain comes out of a study of T cell repertoires in cytomegalovirus infection. The germline CDR1 and CDR2 sequences are SGHNT and YENEEA. The ends were cut back, 6 bases at V and 4 bases at J, with 10 bases in the middle. The CDR3 is made up of 13 amino acids. Worth noting for this clonotype: Its specificity is not known.

TCRdb re-called the reads with MiXCR, one entry per CDR3 protein. The table shows around 25,000 distinct CDR3 sequences, with around 19% occurring only once. The source is a human donor in good health (CMV status not recorded). Some clones in this sample may be carry-over from other donors' samples. The source was CD8+ T cells from cultured PBMCs, collected from culture after CMV antigen stimulation. The chain links TRBV11-3 to TRBJ1-5, with no clear D. The chain's CDR3 is CASSPKLNQPQHF. The CDR3, as DNA: TGTGCCAGCAGTCCAAAGTTAAATCAGCCCCAGCATTTT.